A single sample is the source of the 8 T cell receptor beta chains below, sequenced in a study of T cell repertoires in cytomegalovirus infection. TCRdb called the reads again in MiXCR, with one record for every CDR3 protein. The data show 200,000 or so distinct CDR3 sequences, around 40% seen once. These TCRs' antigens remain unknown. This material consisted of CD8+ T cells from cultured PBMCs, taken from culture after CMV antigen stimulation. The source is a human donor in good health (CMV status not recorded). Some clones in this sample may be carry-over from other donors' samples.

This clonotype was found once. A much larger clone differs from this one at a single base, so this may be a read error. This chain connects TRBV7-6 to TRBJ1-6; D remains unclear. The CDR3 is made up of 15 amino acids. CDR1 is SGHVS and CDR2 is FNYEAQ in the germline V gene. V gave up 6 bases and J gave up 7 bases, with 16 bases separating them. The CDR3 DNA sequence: TGTGCCAGCAGTTCCCAGGTGGAGATCAATTCACCCCTCCACTTT. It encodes CASSSQVEINSPLHF.

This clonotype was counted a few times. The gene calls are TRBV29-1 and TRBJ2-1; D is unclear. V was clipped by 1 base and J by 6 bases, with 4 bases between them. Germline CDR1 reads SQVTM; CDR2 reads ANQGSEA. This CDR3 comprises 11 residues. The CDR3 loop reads CSVEVSNEQFF. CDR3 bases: TGCAGCGTTGAAGTGAGCAATGAGCAGTTCTTC.

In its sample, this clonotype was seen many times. In DNA form, the CDR3 reads TGTGCCAGCAGCTTACCGGGACTAGCGGGCTACGAGCAGTACTTC. It encodes CASSLPGLAGYEQYF. The V call is TRBV7-2, the J call TRBJ2-7, with 12 bases matching TRBD2. CDR3 length: 15 amino acids. V dropped 2 bases and J dropped 3; count of bases not matched to a gene: 2. Germline CDR1 and CDR2: SGHTA and FQGNSA. The complete variable domain, with remaining parts taken from reference TRBV7-2 and TRBJ2-7, reads GAGVSQSPSNKVTEKGKDVELRCDPISGHTALYWYRQSLGQGLEFLIYFQGNSAPDKSGLPSDRFSAERTGGSVSTLTIQRTQQEDSAVYLCASSLPGLAGYEQYFGPGTRLTVT.

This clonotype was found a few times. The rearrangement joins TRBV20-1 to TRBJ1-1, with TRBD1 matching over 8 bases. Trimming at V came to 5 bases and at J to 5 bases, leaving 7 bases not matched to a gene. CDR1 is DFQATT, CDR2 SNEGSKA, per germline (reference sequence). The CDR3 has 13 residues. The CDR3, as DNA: TGCAGTGCTGGACAGGGAGGAGGGACTGAAGCTTTCTTT. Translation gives CSAGQGGGTEAFF.

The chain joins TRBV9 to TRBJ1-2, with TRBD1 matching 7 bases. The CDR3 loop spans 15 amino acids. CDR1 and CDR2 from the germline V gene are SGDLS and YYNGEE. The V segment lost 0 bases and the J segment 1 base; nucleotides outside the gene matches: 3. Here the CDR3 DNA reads TGTGCCAGCAGCGTAGGCGGGACAGTTAACTATGGCTACACCTTC. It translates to CASSVGGTVNYGYTF.

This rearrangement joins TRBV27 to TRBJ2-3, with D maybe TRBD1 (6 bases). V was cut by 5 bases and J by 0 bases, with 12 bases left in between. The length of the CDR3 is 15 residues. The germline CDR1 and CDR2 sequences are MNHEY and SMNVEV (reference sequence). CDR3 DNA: TGTGCCAGCAGTACAGTGGGACACAGCACAGATACGCAGTATTTT. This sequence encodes CASSTVGHSTDTQYF.

CDR3 bases: TGTGCCAGCAGTGCCGCCGGGACAGGGGGCCACGAGCAGTACTTC. Protein sequence: CASSAAGTGGHEQYF. The chain recombines TRBV28 with TRBJ2-7, with 12 bases identical to TRBD1. The V and J ends lost 5 bases and 5 bases, in that order; junction bases with no gene match: 7. Germline V gene lookup returns CDR1 MDHEN and CDR2 SYDVKM. The CDR3 has 15 amino acids.

In DNA, the CDR3 is TGTGCCAGCAGCTTAGCTAGCGGACACAATGAGCAGTTCTTC. Translated, it gives CASSLASGHNEQFF. V and J are TRBV11-3 and TRBJ2-1; 7 bases map to TRBD2. Trimming removed 1 base from V and 5 bases from J; junction bases left unmatched: 2. The germline CDR1 and CDR2 sequences are SGHNT and YENEEA. The CDR3 spans 14 residues.